This is a list of T cell receptor beta chains from one sample in a study of tumor and adjacent non-tumor tissue in lung cancer. TCRdb re-analysed the multiplex PCR reads in MiXCR, keeping a single row per CDR3 protein. The sample lists 98,000 or so distinct CDR3 sequences, about 80% occurring once. The specimen was distant non-tumor lung tissue. These receptors originate from a man aged 60-69 years with small cell lung cancer. The CDR3 runs from the conserved cysteine through the conserved F or W. D genes are given only for firm matches. The size entry is marked missing in some rows and otherwise reads once, few, many or a size class.

J gene: TRBJ2-3; D gene: -; V gene: TRBV11-1; clone size: -; CDR3 DNA: TGTGTCACCAGCACCTCCGGGGCCGAAGATACGCAGTATTTT; CDR3 protein: CVTSTSGAEDTQYF
J gene: TRBJ2-1; D gene: -; V gene: TRBV11-2; clone size: -; CDR3 DNA: TGTGCCAGCTGCTGGGACGTACGGTACAATGAGCAGTTTTTC; CDR3 protein: CASCWDVRYNEQFF
J gene: TRBJ1-1; D gene: TRBD1; V gene: TRBV2; clone size: -; CDR3 DNA: TGTGCCATCAGTGCAGGGGGCAACACTGAAGCTTTCTTT; CDR3 protein: CAISAGGNTEAFF
J gene: TRBJ2-3; D gene: -; V gene: TRBV5-4; clone size: few; CDR3 DNA: TGTGCCAGCGGCTTGGATACGGATACGCAGTATTTT; CDR3 protein: CASGLDTDTQYF
J gene: TRBJ2-5; D gene: TRBD2; V gene: TRBV5-4; clone size: -; CDR3 DNA: TGTGCCAGCCAGCGGGGCGCTATCCTGTACTTC; CDR3 protein: CASQRGAILYF
J gene: TRBJ2-1; D gene: -; V gene: TRBV13; clone size: -; CDR3 DNA: TGTGCCACCGTCATGTGGCGGGTCTCCTACAATGAGCAGCTCTTC; CDR3 protein: CATVMWRVSYNEQLF
J gene: TRBJ2-2; D gene: -; V gene: TRBV7-9; clone size: few; CDR3 DNA: TGTGCCAGCAGCCCGGAGTCGAACGCCGGGGAGCTGTTTTTT; CDR3 protein: CASSPESNAGELFF
J gene: TRBJ1-2; D gene: -; V gene: TRBV28; clone size: once; CDR3 DNA: TGTGCCAGTAGTTTCCCAGTGCCTAACTATGGCTACATCTTC; CDR3 protein: CASSFPVPNYGYIF
J gene: TRBJ2-5; D gene: -; V gene: TRBV29-1; clone size: -; CDR3 DNA: TGCAGTGTCTTTACGGGACAAGAGACCCAGTACTTC; CDR3 protein: CSVFTGQETQYF
J gene: TRBJ2-2; D gene: TRBD2; V gene: TRBV6-2/TRBV6-3; clone size: many; CDR3 DNA: TGTGCCAGCAGCCCGAGCGGGAGTCTCGCCGGGGAGCTGTTTTTT; CDR3 protein: CASSPSGSLAGELFF
J gene: TRBJ1-1; D gene: -; V gene: TRBV11-3; clone size: -; CDR3 DNA: TGTGCCTGCAGCCTGCGGGGGATGAATACTGAAGCTTTCTTT; CDR3 protein: CACSLRGMNTEAFF
J gene: TRBJ2-3; D gene: TRBD2; V gene: TRBV6-2/TRBV6-3; clone size: -; CDR3 DNA: TGTGCCAGCATCACCGGGACTAGTGAAACAGATACGCAGTATTTT; CDR3 protein: CASITGTSETDTQYF
J gene: TRBJ2-5; D gene: -; V gene: TRBV11-2; clone size: once; CDR3 DNA: TGTGCCAGCAGCAGCGTGCACGGGGAGACCCATTACTTC; CDR3 protein: CASSSVHGETHYF
J gene: TRBJ2-1; D gene: -; V gene: TRBV7-8; clone size: once; CDR3 DNA: TGTGTCAGCAGTTTAGATCCCCGGGGTGAGCAGTTCTTC; CDR3 protein: CVSSLDPRGEQFF
J gene: TRBJ2-5; D gene: -; V gene: TRBV29-1; clone size: -; CDR3 DNA: TGTAGCGTTGAGGGCCTAGCGAGGGAGACCCAGCACTTC; CDR3 protein: CSVEGLARETQHF